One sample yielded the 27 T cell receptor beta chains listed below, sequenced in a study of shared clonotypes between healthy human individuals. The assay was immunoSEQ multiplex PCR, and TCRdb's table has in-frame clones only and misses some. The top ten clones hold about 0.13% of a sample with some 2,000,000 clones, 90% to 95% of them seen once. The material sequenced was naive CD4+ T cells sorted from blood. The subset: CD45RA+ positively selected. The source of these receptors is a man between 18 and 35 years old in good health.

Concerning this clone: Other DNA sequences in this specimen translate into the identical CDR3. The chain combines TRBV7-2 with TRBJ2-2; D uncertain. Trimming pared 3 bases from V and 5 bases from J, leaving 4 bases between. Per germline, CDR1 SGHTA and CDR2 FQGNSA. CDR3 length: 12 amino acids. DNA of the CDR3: TGTGCCAGCAGCTTCCTTACCGGGGAGCTGTTTTTT. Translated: CASSFLTGELFF.

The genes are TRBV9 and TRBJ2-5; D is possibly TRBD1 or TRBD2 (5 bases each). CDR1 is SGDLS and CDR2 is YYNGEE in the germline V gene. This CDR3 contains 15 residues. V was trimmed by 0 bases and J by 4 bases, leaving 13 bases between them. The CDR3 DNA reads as TGTGCCAGCAGCGTAGACGGGACGGGCGGAGAGACCCAGTACTTC. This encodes CASSVDGTGGETQYF.

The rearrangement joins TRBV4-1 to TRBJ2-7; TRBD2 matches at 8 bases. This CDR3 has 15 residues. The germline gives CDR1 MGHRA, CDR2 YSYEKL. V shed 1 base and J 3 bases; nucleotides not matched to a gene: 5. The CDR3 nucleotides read TGCGCCAGCAGCCAAGCCCCCGCGGGAGGCTACGAGCAGTACTTC. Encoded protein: CASSQAPAGGYEQYF.

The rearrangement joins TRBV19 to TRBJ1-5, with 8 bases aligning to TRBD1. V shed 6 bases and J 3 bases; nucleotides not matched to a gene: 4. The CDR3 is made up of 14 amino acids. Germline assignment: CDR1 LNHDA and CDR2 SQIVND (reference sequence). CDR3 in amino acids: CASRPDRDNQPQHF. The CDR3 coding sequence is TGTGCCAGTAGACCGGACAGGGACAATCAGCCCCAGCATTTT. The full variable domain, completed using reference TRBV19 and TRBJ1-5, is DGGITQSPKYLFRKEGQNVTLSCEQNLNHDAMYWYRQDPGQGLRLIYYSQIVNDFQKGDIAEGYSVSREKKESFPLTVTSAQKNPTAFYLCASRPDRDNQPQHFGDGTRLSIL.

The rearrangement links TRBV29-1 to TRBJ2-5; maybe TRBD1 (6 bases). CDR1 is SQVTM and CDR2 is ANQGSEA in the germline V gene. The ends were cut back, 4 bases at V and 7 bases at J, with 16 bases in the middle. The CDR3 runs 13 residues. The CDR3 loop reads CSVGFWGPGTQYF. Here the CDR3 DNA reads TGCAGCGTTGGATTCTGGGGGCCGGGGACCCAGTACTTC.

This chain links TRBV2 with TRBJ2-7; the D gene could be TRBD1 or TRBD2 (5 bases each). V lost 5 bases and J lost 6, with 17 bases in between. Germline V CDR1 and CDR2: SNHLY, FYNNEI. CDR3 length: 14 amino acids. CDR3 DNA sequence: TGTGCCAGCAGTCCGAGATCTTCAGGGACCGAGCAGTACTTC. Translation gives CASSPRSSGTEQYF.

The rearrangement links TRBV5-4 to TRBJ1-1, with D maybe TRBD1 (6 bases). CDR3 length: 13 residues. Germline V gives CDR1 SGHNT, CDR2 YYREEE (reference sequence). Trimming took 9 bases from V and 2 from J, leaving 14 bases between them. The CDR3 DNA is TGTGCCAACAGGGAGGGACCCAACACTGAAGCTTTCTTT. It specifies CANREGPNTEAFF. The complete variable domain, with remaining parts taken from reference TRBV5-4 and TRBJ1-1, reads ETGVTQSPTHLIKTRGQQVTLRCSSQSGHNTVSWYQQALGQGPQFIFQYYREEENGRGNFPPRFSGLQFPNYSSELNVNALELDDSALYLCANREGPNTEAFFGQGTRLTVV.

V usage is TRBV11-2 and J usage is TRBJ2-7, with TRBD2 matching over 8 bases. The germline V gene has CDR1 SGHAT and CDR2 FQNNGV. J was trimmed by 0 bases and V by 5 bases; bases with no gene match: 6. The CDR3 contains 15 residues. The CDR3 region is CASSRTSLSSYEQYF. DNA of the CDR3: TGTGCCAGCAGCAGGACTAGCTTGAGCTCCTACGAGCAGTACTTC.

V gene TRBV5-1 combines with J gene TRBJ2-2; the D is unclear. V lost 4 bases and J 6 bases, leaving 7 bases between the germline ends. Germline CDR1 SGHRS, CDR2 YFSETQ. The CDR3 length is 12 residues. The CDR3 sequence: CASSHQAGELFF. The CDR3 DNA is TGCGCCAGCAGCCACCAAGCCGGGGAGCTGTTTTTT.

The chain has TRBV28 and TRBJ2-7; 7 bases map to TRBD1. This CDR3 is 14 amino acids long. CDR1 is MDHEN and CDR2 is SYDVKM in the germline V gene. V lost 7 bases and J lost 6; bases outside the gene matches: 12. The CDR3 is CASTTQGPRGEQYF. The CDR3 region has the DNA TGTGCCAGCACCACACAGGGGCCGAGGGGCGAGCAGTACTTC.

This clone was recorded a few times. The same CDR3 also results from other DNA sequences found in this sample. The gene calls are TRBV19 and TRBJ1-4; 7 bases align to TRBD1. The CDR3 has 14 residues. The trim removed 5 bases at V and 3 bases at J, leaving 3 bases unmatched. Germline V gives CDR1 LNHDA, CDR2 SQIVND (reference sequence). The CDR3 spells CASSVQGSNEKLFF. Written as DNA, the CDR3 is TGTGCCAGTAGTGTACAGGGGTCTAATGAAAAACTGTTTTTT.

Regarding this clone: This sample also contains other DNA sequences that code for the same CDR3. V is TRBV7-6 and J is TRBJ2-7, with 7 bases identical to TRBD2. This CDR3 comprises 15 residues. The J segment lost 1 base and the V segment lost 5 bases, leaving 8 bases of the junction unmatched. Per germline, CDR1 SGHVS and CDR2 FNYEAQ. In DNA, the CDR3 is TGTGCCAGCAGCCCCGGGGGGACGGCTTCCTACGAGCAGTACTTC. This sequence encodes CASSPGGTASYEQYF.

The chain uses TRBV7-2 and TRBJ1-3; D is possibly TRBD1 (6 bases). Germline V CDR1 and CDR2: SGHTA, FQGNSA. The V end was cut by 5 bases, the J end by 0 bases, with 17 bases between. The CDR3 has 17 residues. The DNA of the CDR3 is TGTGCCAGCAGCCCGCCTGGGGGGGCAGACTCTGGAAACACCATATATTTT. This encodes CASSPPGGADSGNTIYF.

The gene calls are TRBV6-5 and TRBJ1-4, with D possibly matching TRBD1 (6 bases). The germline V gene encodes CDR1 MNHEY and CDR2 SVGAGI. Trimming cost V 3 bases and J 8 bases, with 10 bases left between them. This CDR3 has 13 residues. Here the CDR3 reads CASSYMGQEKLFF. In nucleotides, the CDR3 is TGTGCCAGCAGTTATATGGGACAAGAAAAACTGTTTTTT.

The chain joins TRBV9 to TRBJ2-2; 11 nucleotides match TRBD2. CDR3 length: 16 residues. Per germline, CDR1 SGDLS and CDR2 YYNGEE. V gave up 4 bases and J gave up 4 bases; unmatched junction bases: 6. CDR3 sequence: CASSPFLAGGTGELFF. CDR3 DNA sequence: TGTGCCAGCAGCCCTTTTCTAGCGGGAGGCACCGGGGAGCTGTTTTTT.

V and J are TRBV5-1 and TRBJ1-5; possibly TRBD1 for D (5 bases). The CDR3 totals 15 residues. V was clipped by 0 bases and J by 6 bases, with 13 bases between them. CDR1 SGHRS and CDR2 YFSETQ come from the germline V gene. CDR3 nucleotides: TGCGCCAGCAGCTTGGCCGGTCAGGGTACTCAGCCCCAGCATTTT. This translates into CASSLAGQGTQPQHF. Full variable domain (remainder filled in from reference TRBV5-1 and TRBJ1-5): KAGVTQTPRYLIKTRGQQVTLSCSPISGHRSVSWYQQTPGQGLQFLFEYFSETQRNKGNFPGRFSGRQFSNSRSEMNVSTLELGDSALYLCASSLAGQGTQPQHFGDGTRLSIL.

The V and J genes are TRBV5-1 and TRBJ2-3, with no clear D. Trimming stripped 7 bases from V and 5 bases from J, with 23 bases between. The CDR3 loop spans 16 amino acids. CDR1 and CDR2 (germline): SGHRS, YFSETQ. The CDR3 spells CASSPLSGMGKDTQYF. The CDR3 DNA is TGCGCCAGCTCCCCCCTTTCAGGAATGGGAAAAGATACGCAGTATTTT.

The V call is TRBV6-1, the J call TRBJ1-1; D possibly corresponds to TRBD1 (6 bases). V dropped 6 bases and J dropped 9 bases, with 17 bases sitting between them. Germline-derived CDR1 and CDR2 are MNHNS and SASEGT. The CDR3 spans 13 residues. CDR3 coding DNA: TGTGCCAGCAGCATACAGGGAGTAGAGAAAGCTTTCTTT. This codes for CASSIQGVEKAFF.

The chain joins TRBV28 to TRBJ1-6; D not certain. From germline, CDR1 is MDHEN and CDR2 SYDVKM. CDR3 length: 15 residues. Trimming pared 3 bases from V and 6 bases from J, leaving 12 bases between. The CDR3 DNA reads TGTGCCAGCAGTTTTGCGGTTGCGATTAATTCACCCCTCCACTTT. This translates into CASSFAVAINSPLHF.

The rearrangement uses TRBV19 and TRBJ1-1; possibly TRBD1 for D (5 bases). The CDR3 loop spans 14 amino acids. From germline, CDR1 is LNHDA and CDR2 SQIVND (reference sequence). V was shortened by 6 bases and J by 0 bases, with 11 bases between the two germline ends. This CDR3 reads CASRLTALNTEAFF. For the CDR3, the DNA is TGTGCCAGTAGGCTGACAGCACTGAACACTGAAGCTTTCTTT.

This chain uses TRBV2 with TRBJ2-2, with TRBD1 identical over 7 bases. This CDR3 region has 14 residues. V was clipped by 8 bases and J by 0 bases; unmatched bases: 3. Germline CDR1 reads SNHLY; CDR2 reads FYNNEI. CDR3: CASLDRTNTGELFF. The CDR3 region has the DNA TGTGCCAGCTTGGACAGGACGAACACCGGGGAGCTGTTTTTT.

CDR3 bases: TGCGCCAGCAGCCTTCTCGGACCCTACAATGAGCAGTTCTTC. This codes for CASSLLGPYNEQFF. The V gene is TRBV4-1, the J gene TRBJ2-1; D unclear. The CDR3 spans 14 residues. Germline CDR1 is MGHRA and CDR2 is YSYEKL. The V end lost 4 bases, the J end lost 2 bases, and 9 bases lay between the germline ends.

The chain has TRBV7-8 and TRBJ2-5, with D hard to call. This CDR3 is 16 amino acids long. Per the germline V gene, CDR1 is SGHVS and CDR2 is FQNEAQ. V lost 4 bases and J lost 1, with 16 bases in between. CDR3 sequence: CASSWEFIGSQETQYF. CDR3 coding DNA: TGTGCCAGCAGCTGGGAATTTATAGGGTCCCAAGAGACCCAGTACTTC.

The DNA of the CDR3 is TGTGCCAGCAGTTCCCTTCGGGGTCAAGAGACCCAGTACTTC. Translating gives CASSSLRGQETQYF. The gene calls are TRBV27 and TRBJ2-5; a possible D gene is TRBD2 (5 bases). Germline V gene lookup returns CDR1 MNHEY and CDR2 SMNVEV (reference sequence). The CDR3 runs to 14 residues. V lost 4 bases, J lost 2 bases, and 11 bases lay in between.

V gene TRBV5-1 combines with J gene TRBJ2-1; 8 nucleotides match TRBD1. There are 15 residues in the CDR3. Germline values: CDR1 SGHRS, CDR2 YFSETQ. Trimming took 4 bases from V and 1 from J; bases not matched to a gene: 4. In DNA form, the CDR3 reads TGCGCCAGCAGCCATGGACAGGGATCCTACAATGAGCAGTTCTTC. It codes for CASSHGQGSYNEQFF.

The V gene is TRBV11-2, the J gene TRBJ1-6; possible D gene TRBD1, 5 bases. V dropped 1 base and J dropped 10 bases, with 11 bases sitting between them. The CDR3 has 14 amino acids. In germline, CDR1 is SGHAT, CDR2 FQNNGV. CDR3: CASSLGTTGSPLHF. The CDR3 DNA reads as TGTGCCAGCAGCTTAGGGACAACTGGATCACCCCTCCACTTT.

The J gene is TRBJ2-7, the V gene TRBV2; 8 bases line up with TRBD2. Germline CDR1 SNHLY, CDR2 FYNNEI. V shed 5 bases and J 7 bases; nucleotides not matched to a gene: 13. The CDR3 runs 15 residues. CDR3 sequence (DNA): TGTGCCAGCAGTATGGGATTAGCGGGATTGGAAGAGCAGTACTTC. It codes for CASSMGLAGLEEQYF. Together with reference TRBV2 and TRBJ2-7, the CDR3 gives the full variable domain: EPEVTQTPSHQVTQMGQEVILRCVPISNHLYFYWYRQILGQKVEFLVSFYNNEISEKSEIFDDQFSVERPDGSNFTLKIRSTKLEDSAMYFCASSMGLAGLEEQYFGPGTRLTVT.